This TCR beta chain was found in a study of CD8+CD57+ T cells in acquired aplastic anemia. About the study: Average DNA yield from sorted CD4+ and CD8+ cells was about 3 ug.

This clonotype has just a few counts. Its antigen is currently unknown. Using genomic DNA as the template, TCR beta VDJ and CDR3 profiling was carried out. TCRdb re-analysed the reads in MiXCR, keeping a single row per CDR3 protein. The sample yields 400,000 to 600,000 distinct CDR3 sequences, roughly a third seen once. CD8+CD57+ cell expansion, shown by flow cytometry, had occurred in the patients selected for sequencing. Patients were untreated when blood was sampled. The CDR3 is made up of 16 amino acids. V was pared by 0 bases and J by 5 bases, with 13 bases between. The V gene's germline CDR1 is SGHVS and CDR2 FQNEAQ. Study-wide findings and caveats: Patient and control CD8+ Simpson's diversity was not significantly different.

The source is a human donor with aplastic anemia. This rearrangement joins TRBV7-8 to TRBJ1-4, with D perhaps matching TRBD1 (5 bases). Material: sorted CD4+, CD8+, or CD8+CD57+ T cells (not recorded which) from PBMCs. CDR3 nucleotides: TGTGCCAGCAGCTTAGCCAATTCCTGGGGCAATGAAAAACTGTTTTTT. The encoded protein is CASSLANSWGNEKLFF. The variable domain in full, with the rest retrieved from reference TRBV7-8 and TRBJ1-4, is GAGVSQSPRYKVAKRGQDVALRCDPISGHVSLFWYQQALGQGPEFLTYFQNEAQLDKSGLPSDRFFAERPEGSVSTLKIQRTQQEDSAVYLCASSLANSWGNEKLFFGSGTQLSVL.